This TCR beta chain was retrieved from a study of read filtering for tumor transcriptome and immune sequencing. Study-level information: The cohort had roughly 16 men and around 15 women aged about 45 to 90, mean about 66 years. R-ISS stage counts were about 8 for I, roughly 16 for II, 7 for III. TCR-mapped reads were about 4.05 to 11 million with IR-seq versus roughly 85 to 1,300 with RNA-seq.

Germline CDR1 reads SGHAT; CDR2 reads FQNNGV. Trimming cost V 8 bases and J 4 bases, with 18 bases left between them. The CDR3 has 16 residues. By frequency in the sample, this clonotype is medium-sized. From approximately 400 ng of RNA, a library with molecular barcoded alpha/delta and beta/gamma adaptors was made. Via MiXCR, TCRdb re-called the reads, giving one row per CDR3 protein. The sample lists more than 20,000 distinct CDR3 sequences; 20% to 25% were seen once. This chain connects TRBV11-2 to TRBJ2-6; D could derive from TRBD1 or TRBD2 (5 bases each). Material for sequencing was a population of CD138-negative cells sorted from bone marrow. This TCR was recovered from a donor aged 40 or older with multiple myeloma. The DNA of the CDR3 is TGTGCCAGCGGATTAACGGGACCTACCGGGGCCAACGTCCTGACTTTC. Encoded protein: CASGLTGPTGANVLTF.